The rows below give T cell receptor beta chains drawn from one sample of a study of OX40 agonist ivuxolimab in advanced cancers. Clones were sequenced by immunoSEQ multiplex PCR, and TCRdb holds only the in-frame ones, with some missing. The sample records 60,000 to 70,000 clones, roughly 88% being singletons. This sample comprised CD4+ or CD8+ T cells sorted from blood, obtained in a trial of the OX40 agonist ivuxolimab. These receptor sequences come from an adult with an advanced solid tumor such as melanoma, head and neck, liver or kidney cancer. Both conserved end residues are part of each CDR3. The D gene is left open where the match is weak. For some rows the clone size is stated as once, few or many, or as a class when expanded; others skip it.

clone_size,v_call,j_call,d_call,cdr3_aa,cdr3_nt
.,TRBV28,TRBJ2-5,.,CATEEGQRETQYF,TGTGCCACGGAGGAGGGCCAACGGGAGACCCAGTACTTC
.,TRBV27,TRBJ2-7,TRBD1,CASRQGISYEQYF,TGTGCCAGCCGACAGGGAATCTCCTACGAGCAGTACTTC
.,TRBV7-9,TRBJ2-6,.,CASSLGALSAGANVLTF,TGTGCCAGCAGCTTAGGGGCCTTATCGGCTGGGGCCAACGTCCTGACTTTC
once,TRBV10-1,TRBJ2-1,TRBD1,CARLKTGGRSYNEQFF,TGCGCCAGACTAAAAACAGGGGGCCGCTCCTACAATGAGCAGTTCTTC
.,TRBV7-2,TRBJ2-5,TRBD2,CASSFGLAGVETQYF,TGTGCCAGCAGCTTCGGGCTAGCGGGAGTAGAGACCCAGTACTTC
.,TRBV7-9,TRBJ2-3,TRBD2,CASSLGTSGTDTQYF,TGTGCCAGCAGCTTAGGGACTAGCGGGACAGATACGCAGTATTTT
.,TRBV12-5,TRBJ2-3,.,CASGLSGADTQYF,TGTGCTAGTGGTTTGTCGGGGGCAGATACGCAGTATTTT
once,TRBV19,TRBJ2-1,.,CASSIQSGSYNEQFF,TGTGCCAGTAGTATACAAAGCGGCTCCTACAATGAGCAGTTCTTC
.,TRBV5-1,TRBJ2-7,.,CASSPGTSAYEQYF,TGCGCCAGCAGCCCAGGGACCTCGGCCTACGAGCAGTACTTC
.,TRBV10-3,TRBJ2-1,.,CAGQRTSSYNEQFF,TGTGCAGGACAGCGGACGAGCTCCTACAATGAGCAGTTCTTC
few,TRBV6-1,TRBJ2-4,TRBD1,CASSEAGQGLAKNIQYF,TGTGCCAGCAGTGAAGCGGGACAGGGGCTAGCCAAAAACATTCAGTACTTC
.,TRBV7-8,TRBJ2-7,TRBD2,CASSFSGISEQYF,TGTGCCAGCAGCTTTAGCGGGATTTCCGAGCAGTACTTC
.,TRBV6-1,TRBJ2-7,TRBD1,CASSEAGTGEQYF,TGTGCCAGCAGTGAAGCAGGGACAGGCGAGCAGTACTTC
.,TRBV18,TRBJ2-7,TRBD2,CASSPPPSSGLSYEQYF,TGTGCCAGCTCACCCCCTCCCTCTAGCGGGCTCTCCTACGAGCAGTACTTC
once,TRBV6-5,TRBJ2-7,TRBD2,CASSARASGAYEQYF,TGTGCCAGCAGTGCCCGGGCTAGCGGTGCCTACGAGCAGTACTTC
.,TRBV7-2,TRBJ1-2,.,CASSLGAGPTNYGYTF,TGTGCCAGCAGCTTAGGTGCAGGACCCACTAACTATGGCTACACCTTC
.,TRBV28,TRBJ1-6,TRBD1,CASSLAGGRSPLHF,TGTGCCAGCAGTTTGGCAGGGGGACGATCACCCCTCCACTTT
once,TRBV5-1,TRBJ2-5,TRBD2,CASRGLAGEETQYF,TGCGCCAGCCGCGGACTAGCGGGAGAGGAGACCCAGTACTTC
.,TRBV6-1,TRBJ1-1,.,CASSEGPLDTEAFF,TGTGCCAGCAGTGAAGGGCCACTGGACACTGAAGCTTTCTTT
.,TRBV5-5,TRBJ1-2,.,CASSRGPDYGYTF,TGTGCCAGCAGCCGAGGACCGGATTATGGCTACACCTTC